The present TCR beta chain was sequenced within a study of graft-versus-host responses after intestinal transplantation (dated by TCRdb to 2020 to 2022). Regarding the study in general: Multivisceral, liver-intestinal, or isolated intestinal transplants were received by the recipients. A cohort of about two dozen intestinal transplant recipients, including one retransplant, was enrolled, and a few patients lacking pretransplant specimens were excluded. Samples from three later patients were sequenced in-house on an Illumina MiSeq with MiXCR processing rather than by the commercial service. Donor T cell macrochimerism was defined as a peak of at least 4% donor T cells among recipient peripheral blood mononuclear cells. Every recipient was given anti-thymocyte globulin induction, followed by roughly 3 years of maintenance tacrolimus and steroids. Bulk TCR-beta CDR3 sequencing was used to track graft-versus-host and host-versus-graft alloreactive T cell clones in the graft, circulation and bone marrow after intestinal transplantation. To identify alloreactive clones, pre-transplant mixed lymphocyte reaction products were sequenced and compared with unstimulated pre-transplant donor and recipient T cells. General study outcomes and caveats: Early after transplant, peak levels of circulating GvH clones were found to be associated with declines in HvG clones. Patients with donor T cell macrochimerism had high GvH to HvG T cell clonal ratios in their allografts. Conclusions were limited by the relatively low number and heterogeneity of intestinal transplant patients. GvH clones were found in recipient bone marrow, and some of the GvH clones appeared earlier in ileal mucosa or blood, which is consistent with an intestinal mucosal origin.

The CDR3 starts with the cysteine, ends with the phenylalanine, and has 15 residues. Here the CDR3 DNA is all that survives: 45 bases in frame from base 1. V trim: 4 bases; J trim: 4 bases; unmatched bases: 3. Via the germline V gene (reference sequence), CDR1 is LNHDA and CDR2 SQIVND. Of note for this clone: Its antigen is currently not known. Within one base of it there is no much larger clone, and no base qualities were kept.

Blood samples were collected up to 4 times in the first month after transplant and then at least monthly when available. The library was built by means of the immunoSEQ multiplex PCR assay. For most patients, high-throughput TCR-beta CDR3 sequencing of genomic DNA was performed by Adaptive Biotechnologies. The published analysis was carried out like this. Adaptive's ImmunoSEQ software was the source of the TCR sequencing data for about 20 patients, while three other patients were processed with MiXCR and VDJtools. CDR3 nucleotide sequences shared between donor and recipient were removed because their origin could not be assigned. At least 2-fold expansion over unstimulated cells and a minimum CFSE-low frequency of 0.002% (template counts) or 0.001% (read counts) were required for clones to be classified as alloreactive. Clones were considered mappable if detected in sequenced pre-transplant spleen, lymph node, or MLR CFSE-low populations of the donor or recipient. The cumulative frequency of alloreactive clones was calculated as a percentage of all sequences, weighted by copy number. This is the immuneACCESS table as TCRdb keeps it, with only in-frame sequences that have V and J called. A part of the clones is gone; compared with another copy, unresolved V genes explain less than half, and the rest is unexplained. That table supplies the V and J calls and clone size; D and trimming were determined from the DNA. The sample table lists over 65,000 clones, about 92% of them with a count of one. Together, the top ten hold approximately 0.64% of the sample.

The TCR sequence derives from a human patient who received an intestinal transplant, so some T cells may come from the graft donor. Specimen: PBMCs, collected 98 days after intestinal transplantation. The V gene is TRBV19 and the J gene is TRBJ2-3, with TRBD2 identical over 12 junction bases. CDR3 sequence: CASSNLAGGSDTQYF. Read as DNA, the sequence is TGTGCCAGTAGTAATCTAGCGGGGGGGTCAGATACGCAGTATTTT.